This passage covers 21 T cell receptor beta chains from one sample sequenced in a study of response to subunit inactivated influenza vaccine. TCRdb reprocessed the RT-PCR reads via MiXCR and lists one record per CDR3 protein. The table includes approximately 570,000 distinct CDR3 sequences, less than 10% detected once. The sample consisted of PBMCs from blood, taken 23 to 25 months after vaccination. These TCRs come from a man aged 45 to 75 who received an inactivated influenza vaccine.

V usage is TRBV30 and J usage is TRBJ2-7; 10 bases line up with TRBD1. Losses at the gene ends were 6 bases for V and 3 bases for J; bases not matched to a gene: 5. This CDR3 contains 13 residues. CDR1 GTSNPN and CDR2 SVGIG come from the germline V gene (reference sequence). For the CDR3, the DNA is TGTGCCTGCAAGGGACAGGGGCGCTACGAGCAGTACTTC. It translates to CACKGQGRYEQYF.

The V gene is TRBV20-1, the J gene TRBJ2-2, with TRBD2 matching 7 bases. Germline assignment: CDR1 DFQATT and CDR2 SNEGSKA (reference sequence). The CDR3 has 11 amino acids. The CDR3 is CWRERDGELFF. The CDR3 bases are TGCTGGCGGGAGCGGGACGGGGAGCTGTTTTTT.

The rearrangement joins TRBV30 to TRBJ1-2; weak D call: TRBD1 (6 bases). Trimming took off 0 bases at V and 7 bases at J, with 12 bases between the two ends. This CDR3 spans 13 amino acids. Germline V gene data show CDR1 as GTSNPN and CDR2 as SVGIG (reference sequence). CDR3 DNA sequence: TGTGCCTGGAGTGTATCCCGAGGGGGTGGCTACACCTTC. It translates to CAWSVSRGGGYTF.

The CDR3 region is CASSPESRARKTQYF. The CDR3 coding sequence is TGTGCCAGCAGCCCCGAGTCGAGGGCGAGGAAGACCCAGTACTTC. The chain is built from TRBV5-4 and TRBJ2-5; D may be TRBD2 (5 bases). Germline V gene data show CDR1 as SGHNT and CDR2 as YYREEE (reference sequence). The CDR3 has 15 amino acids. Trimming pared 4 bases from V and 6 bases from J, leaving 19 bases between. The full variable domain, with the rest looked up from reference TRBV5-4 and TRBJ2-5, is ETGVTQSPTHLIKTRGQQVTLRCSSQSGHNTVSWYQQALGQGPQFIFQYYREEENGRGNFPPRFSGLQFPNYSSELNVNALELDDSALYLCASSPESRARKTQYFGPGTRLLVL.

This sequence joins TRBV20-1 and TRBJ2-7; 9 bases match TRBD1. The trim removed 4 bases at V and 2 bases at J, leaving 9 bases unmatched. CDR3 length: 15 amino acids. Germline V gene data show CDR1 as DFQATT and CDR2 as SNEGSKA (reference sequence). DNA for the CDR3: TGCAGTGCTATCCCCCTCGGACAGGGGACCTACGAGCAGTACTTC. It translates to CSAIPLGQGTYEQYF.

The sample holds many counts of this clonotype. The chain combines TRBV6-2 or TRBV6-3 with TRBJ2-7; a possible D gene is TRBD1 (6 bases). Trimming pared 0 bases from V and 7 bases from J, leaving 16 bases between. Germline assignment: CDR1 MNHEY and CDR2 SVGEGT. This CDR3 has 15 amino acids. The CDR3 spells CASSYSWTALGEQYF. CDR3 in DNA: TGTGCCAGCAGTTACTCGTGGACAGCGCTGGGGGAGCAGTACTTC.

This clonotype was observed many times. The chain links TRBV2 to TRBJ2-1, with TRBD2 matching over 8 bases. Trimming removed 8 bases from V and 0 bases from J; junction bases left unmatched: 9. This CDR3 has 16 residues. CDR1 is SNHLY, CDR2 FYNNEI, per germline. CDR3 coding DNA: TGTGCCAGCGGGAACGGGAGGGGGAGCTCCTACAATGAGCAGTTCTTC. Encoded protein: CASGNGRGSSYNEQFF.

This chain connects TRBV7-2 to TRBJ1-1; maybe TRBD1 (6 bases). The CDR3 is 13 amino acids. V lost 4 bases and J 5 bases, leaving 11 bases between the germline ends. The germline V gene has CDR1 SGHTA and CDR2 FQGNSA. The CDR3 protein is CASSYQGQTEAFF. The CDR3 DNA is TGTGCCAGCAGCTACCAGGGGCAGACTGAAGCTTTCTTT.

This clonotype was seen a few times. The chain is built from TRBV14 and TRBJ1-2; 9 nucleotides line up with TRBD1. Per the germline V gene, CDR1 is SGHDN and CDR2 is FVKESK. The CDR3 has 15 residues. Trimming removed 1 base from V and 7 bases from J; junction bases left unmatched: 7. CDR3 residues: CASSQAGTGGTGYTF. The DNA of the CDR3 is TGTGCCAGCAGCCAAGCCGGCACAGGGGGCACTGGCTACACCTTC.

V and J are TRBV7-2 and TRBJ2-7; D gene uncertain. V dropped 4 bases and J dropped 6 bases, with 13 bases sitting between them. The CDR3 has 13 amino acids. CDR1 is SGHTA, CDR2 FQGNSA, per germline. The CDR3 reads CASSSPVSREQYF. The CDR3 DNA reads as TGTGCCAGCAGCTCCCCCGTGAGTCGCGAGCAGTACTTC.

The rearrangement uses TRBV13 and TRBJ2-7; the match to TRBD1 covers 8 bases. J was trimmed by 3 bases and V by 4 bases; bases with no gene match: 5. The CDR3 is made up of 14 amino acids. Germline V CDR1 and CDR2: PRHDT, FYEKMQ (reference sequence). The CDR3 loop reads CASSSGGGGYEQYF. DNA for the CDR3: TGTGCCAGCAGCTCAGGGGGCGGAGGCTACGAGCAGTACTTC.

V is TRBV5-1 and J is TRBJ2-3; TRBD2 aligns across 8 bases. The CDR3 is 15 amino acids. V lost 1 base to trimming and J lost 5 bases; unmatched junction nucleotides: 6. Germline V gives CDR1 SGHRS, CDR2 YFSETQ. DNA for the CDR3: TGCGCCAGCAGCTTGAGGGGAGCGGGGGAAGATACGCAGTATTTT. The encoded protein is CASSLRGAGEDTQYF.

The table lists this clonotype with a few counts. The V and J genes are TRBV12-5 and TRBJ2-2, with D unclear. CDR1 and CDR2 from the germline V gene are LGHNT and FRNRAP. CDR3 length: 10 residues. V lost 6 bases, J lost 11 bases, and 7 bases lay in between. In DNA form, the CDR3 reads TGTGCTAGTGGCCGAAGTGAGCTGTTTTTT. Translation: CASGRSELFF.

The rearrangement uses TRBV7-7 and TRBJ2-7, with D possibly matching TRBD1 (5 bases). This CDR3 comprises 14 residues. Trimming removed 2 bases from V and 2 bases from J, with 10 bases in between. Germline loops: CDR1 SSHAT, CDR2 FNYEAQ (reference sequence). DNA of the CDR3: TGTGCCAGCAGCTTATCTCCGACAGCCTACGAGCAGTACTTC. Its translation: CASSLSPTAYEQYF.

V gene TRBV7-9 combines with J gene TRBJ1-2; tentatively, D is TRBD1 (5 bases). Trimming took off 2 bases at V and 2 bases at J, with 12 bases between the two ends. Per the germline V gene, CDR1 is SEHNR and CDR2 is FQNEAQ (reference sequence). The CDR3 extends over 15 amino acids. The CDR3 reads CASSLSDKGNYGYTF. In nucleotides, the CDR3 is TGTGCCAGCAGCTTATCAGACAAGGGGAACTATGGCTACACCTTC.

This clonotype came up a few times. The gene calls are TRBV5-1 and TRBJ2-2; D is unresolved. Germline V lookup: CDR1 SGHRS, CDR2 YFSETQ. The CDR3 loop spans 13 amino acids. Between the trimmed V and J ends, which lost 1 base and 6 bases, there was a span of 7 bases. The CDR3 loop reads CASSLSYPGELFF. CDR3 coding DNA: TGCGCCAGCAGCTTGTCCTATCCCGGGGAGCTGTTTTTT.

The chain links TRBV29-1 to TRBJ2-3; 9 nucleotides line up with TRBD2. Germline trimming cut 6 bases from V and 2 bases from J; bases unmatched to any gene: 9. This CDR3 contains 15 residues. Per germline, CDR1 SQVTM and CDR2 ANQGSEA. The DNA for the CDR3 is TGCAGCGTCCCCTCGACTAGCGGATACACAGATACGCAGTATTTT. This encodes CSVPSTSGYTDTQYF.

This clonotype was recorded a few times. The rearrangement links TRBV5-6 to TRBJ2-1, with 7 bases lining up with TRBD1. The CDR3 length is 14 residues. Germline lookup yields CDR1 SGHDT and CDR2 YYEEEE. J lost 8 bases, V lost 4 bases, and 9 bases had no gene match. The chain's CDR3 is CASSHLKGGYEQFF. CDR3 coding DNA: TGTGCCAGCAGCCATCTCAAAGGGGGCTATGAGCAGTTCTTC.

V is TRBV18 and J is TRBJ2-7, with TRBD1 identical over 7 bases. The CDR3 is 15 amino acids. Per the germline V gene, CDR1 is KGHSH and CDR2 is LQKENI. Trimming removed 5 bases from V and 0 bases from J; junction bases left unmatched: 7. The CDR3 spells CASSATGVSSYEQYF. Here the CDR3 DNA reads TGTGCCAGCTCAGCTACAGGGGTAAGCTCCTACGAGCAGTACTTC. Full variable domain (remainder filled in from reference TRBV18 and TRBJ2-7): NAGVMQNPRHLVRRRGQEARLRCSPMKGHSHVYWYRQLPEEGLKFMVYLQKENIIDESGMPKERFSAEFPKEGPSILRIQQVVRGDSAAYFCASSATGVSSYEQYFGPGTRLTVT.

This clonotype was recorded many times. The chain carries TRBV4-1 and TRBJ1-5, with unresolved D. Trimming took 2 bases from V and 3 from J, leaving 11 bases between them. The CDR3 covers 15 residues. The germline gives CDR1 MGHRA, CDR2 YSYEKL. The CDR3: CASSQYGGLNQPQHF. CDR3 sequence (DNA): TGCGCCAGCAGCCAATATGGCGGACTCAATCAGCCCCAGCATTTT.

A few counts support this clonotype. The chain joins TRBV7-9 to TRBJ2-1, with 7 nucleotides matching TRBD2. This CDR3 comprises 16 residues. In germline, CDR1 is SEHNR, CDR2 FQNEAQ (reference sequence). Trimming at V came to 4 bases and at J to 3 bases, leaving 9 bases not matched to a gene. CDR3 sequence (DNA): TGTGCCAGCAGCTCCAATAGCGGGCGAGACTACAATGAGCAGTTCTTC. As protein: CASSSNSGRDYNEQFF.